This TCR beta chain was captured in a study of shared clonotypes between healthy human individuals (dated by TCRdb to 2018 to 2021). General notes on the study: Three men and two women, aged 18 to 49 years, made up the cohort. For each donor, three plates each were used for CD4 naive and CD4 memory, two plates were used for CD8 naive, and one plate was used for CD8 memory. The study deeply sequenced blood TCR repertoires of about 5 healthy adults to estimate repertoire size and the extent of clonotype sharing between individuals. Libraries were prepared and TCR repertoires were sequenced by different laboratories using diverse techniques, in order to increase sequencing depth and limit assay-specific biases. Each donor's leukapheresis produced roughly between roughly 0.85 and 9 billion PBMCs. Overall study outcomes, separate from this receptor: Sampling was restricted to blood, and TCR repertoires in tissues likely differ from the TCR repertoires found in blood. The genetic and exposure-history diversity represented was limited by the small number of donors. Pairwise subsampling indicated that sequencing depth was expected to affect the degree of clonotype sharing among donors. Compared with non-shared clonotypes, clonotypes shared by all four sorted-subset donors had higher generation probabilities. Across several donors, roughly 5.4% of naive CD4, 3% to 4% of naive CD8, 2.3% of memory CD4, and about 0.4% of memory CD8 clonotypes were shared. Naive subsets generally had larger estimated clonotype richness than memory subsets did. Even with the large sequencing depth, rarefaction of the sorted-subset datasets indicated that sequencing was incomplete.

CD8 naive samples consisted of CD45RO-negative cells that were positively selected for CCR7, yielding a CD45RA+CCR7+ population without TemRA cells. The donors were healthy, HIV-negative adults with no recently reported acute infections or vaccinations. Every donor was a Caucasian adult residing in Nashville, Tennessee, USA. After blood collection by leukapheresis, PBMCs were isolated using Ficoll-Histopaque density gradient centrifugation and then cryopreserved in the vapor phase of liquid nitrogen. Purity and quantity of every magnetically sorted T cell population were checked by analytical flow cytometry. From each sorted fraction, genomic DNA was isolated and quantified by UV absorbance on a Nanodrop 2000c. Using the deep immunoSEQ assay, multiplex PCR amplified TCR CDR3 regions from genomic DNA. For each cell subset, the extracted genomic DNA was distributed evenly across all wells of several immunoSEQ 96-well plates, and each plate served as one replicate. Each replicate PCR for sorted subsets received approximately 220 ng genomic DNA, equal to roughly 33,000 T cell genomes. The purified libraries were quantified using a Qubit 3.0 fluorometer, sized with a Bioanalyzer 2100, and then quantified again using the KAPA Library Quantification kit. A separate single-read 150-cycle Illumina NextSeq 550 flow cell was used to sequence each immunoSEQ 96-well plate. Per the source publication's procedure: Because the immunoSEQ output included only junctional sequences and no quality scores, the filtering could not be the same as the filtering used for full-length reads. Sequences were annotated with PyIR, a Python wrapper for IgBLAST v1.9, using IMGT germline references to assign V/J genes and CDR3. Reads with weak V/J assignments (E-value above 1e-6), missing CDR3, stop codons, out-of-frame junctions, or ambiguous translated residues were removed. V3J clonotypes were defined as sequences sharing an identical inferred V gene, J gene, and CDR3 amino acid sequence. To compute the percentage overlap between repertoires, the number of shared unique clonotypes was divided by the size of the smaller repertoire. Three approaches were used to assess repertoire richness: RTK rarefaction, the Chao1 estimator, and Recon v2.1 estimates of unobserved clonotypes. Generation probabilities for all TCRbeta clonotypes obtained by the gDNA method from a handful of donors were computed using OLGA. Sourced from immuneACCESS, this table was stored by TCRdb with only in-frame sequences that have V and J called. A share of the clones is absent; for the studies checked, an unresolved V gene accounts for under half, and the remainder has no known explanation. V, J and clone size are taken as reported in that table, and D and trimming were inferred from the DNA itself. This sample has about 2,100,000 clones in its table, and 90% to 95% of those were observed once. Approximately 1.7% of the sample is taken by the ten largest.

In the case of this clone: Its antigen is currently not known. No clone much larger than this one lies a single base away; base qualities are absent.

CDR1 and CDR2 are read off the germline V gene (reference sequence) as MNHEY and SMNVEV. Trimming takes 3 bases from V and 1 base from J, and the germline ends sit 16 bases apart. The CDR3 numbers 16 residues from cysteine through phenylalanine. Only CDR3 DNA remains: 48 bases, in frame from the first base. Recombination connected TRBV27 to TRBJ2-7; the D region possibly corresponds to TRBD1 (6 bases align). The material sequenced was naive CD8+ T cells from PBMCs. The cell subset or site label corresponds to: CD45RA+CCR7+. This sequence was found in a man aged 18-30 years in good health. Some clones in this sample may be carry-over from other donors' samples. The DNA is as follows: TGTGCCAGCAGTTTTTCTTCGGGACACCAATCCTACGAGCAGTACTTC. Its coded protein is CASSFSSGHQSYEQYF.